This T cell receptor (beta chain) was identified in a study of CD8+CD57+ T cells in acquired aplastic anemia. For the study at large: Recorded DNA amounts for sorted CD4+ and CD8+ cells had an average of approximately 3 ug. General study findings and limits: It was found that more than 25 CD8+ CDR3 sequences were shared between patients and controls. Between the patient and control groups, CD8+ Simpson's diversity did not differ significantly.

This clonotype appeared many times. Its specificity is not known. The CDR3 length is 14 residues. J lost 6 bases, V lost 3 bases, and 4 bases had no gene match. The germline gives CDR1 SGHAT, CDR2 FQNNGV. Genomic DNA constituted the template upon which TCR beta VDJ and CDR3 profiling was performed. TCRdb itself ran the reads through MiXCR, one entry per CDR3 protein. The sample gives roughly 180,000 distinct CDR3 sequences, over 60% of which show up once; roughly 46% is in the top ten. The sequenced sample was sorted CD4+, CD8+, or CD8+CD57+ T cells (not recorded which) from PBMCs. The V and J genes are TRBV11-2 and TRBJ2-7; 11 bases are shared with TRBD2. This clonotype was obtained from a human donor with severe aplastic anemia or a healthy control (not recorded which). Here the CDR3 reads CASSFSGGVVEQYF. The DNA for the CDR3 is TGTGCCAGCAGCTTTAGCGGGGGGGTGGTCGAGCAGTACTTC.